This record covers a single T cell receptor (beta chain). Which antigen it targets is not known. No base quality values were provided; no much bigger clone lies one nucleotide off. The data originate from a study of shared clonotypes between healthy human individuals (TCRdb year 2020). General notes on the study: A couple of women and three men aged 18 to 49 years were included in the cohort. To increase sequencing depth and limit assay-specific biases, different laboratories used diverse techniques to prepare libraries and sequence TCR repertoires. Blood TCR repertoires of about five healthy adults were deeply sequenced to estimate repertoire size and the extent of clonotype sharing between individuals. For each donor, CD4 naive and CD4 memory were each run on three plates, CD8 naive on two plates, and CD8 memory on one plate. Leukapheresis yielded between about 0.8 and 8.9 billion PBMCs per donor. The paper's findings and limits, for the study overall: Sampling was limited to blood, and TCR repertoires in tissue likely differ from TCR repertoires in blood. Compared with non-shared clonotypes, the clonotypes found in all four sorted-subset donors had higher generation probabilities. Naive subsets generally had larger estimated clonotype richness than memory subsets did. When a handful of donors were compared, the shared fraction of clonotypes was about 5% for naive CD4, approximately 3.3% for naive CD8, about 2.4% for memory CD4, and roughly 0.4% for memory CD8. The small number of donors limited the genetic and exposure-history diversity represented. Even with the large sequencing depth, rarefaction of the sorted-subset datasets indicated that sequencing was incomplete. Pairwise subsampling indicated that sequencing depth was expected to affect the degree of clonotype sharing among donors.

The donors were healthy, HIV-negative adults who had no recently reported acute infections or vaccinations. Only Caucasian adults living in Nashville, Tennessee, USA were represented among the donors. CD4+ T cells were enriched by magnetic negative selection, after which naive cells were positively selected on CD45RA and the negative fraction was taken as the memory subset. After blood collection by leukapheresis, PBMCs were isolated using Ficoll-Histopaque density gradient centrifugation and then cryopreserved in the vapor phase of liquid nitrogen. Purity and quantity of every magnetically sorted T cell population were checked by analytical flow cytometry. Genomic DNA was isolated from each sorted fraction and quantified by UV absorbance on a Nanodrop 2000c. Using the deep immunoSEQ assay, TCR CDR3 regions were amplified from genomic DNA by multiplex PCR. Extracted genomic DNA from each cell subset was spread evenly across all wells of several immunoSEQ 96-well plates, with each plate serving as a replicate. Each replicate PCR for sorted subsets received approximately 220 ng genomic DNA, equal to about 30,000 T cell genomes. The purified libraries were quantified using a Qubit 3.0 fluorometer, sized with a Bioanalyzer 2100, and then quantified again using the KAPA Library Quantification kit. Every immunoSEQ 96-well plate was sequenced on a dedicated single-read 150-cycle Illumina NextSeq 550 flow cell. In the source study's methods: The immunoSEQ output contained only junctional sequences without quality scores, so filtering could not match that applied to full-length reads. Sequences were annotated with PyIR, a Python wrapper for IgBLAST v1.9, using IMGT germline references to assign V/J genes and CDR3. Any read was removed if the V/J assignment was weak (E-value above 1e-6), the CDR3 was missing, or the read contained stop codons, out-of-frame junctions, or ambiguous translated residues. V3J clonotypes were defined as sequences sharing an identical inferred V gene, J gene, and CDR3 amino acid sequence. The percentage overlap between two repertoires was calculated by dividing the number of shared unique clonotypes by the size of the smaller repertoire. Repertoire richness was assessed with RTK rarefaction, the Chao1 estimator, and Recon v2.1 estimates of unobserved clonotypes. OLGA was used to compute generation probabilities for all TCRbeta clonotypes that the gDNA method yielded from four donors. TCRdb retrieved this table from immuneACCESS and kept in-frame rearrangements only. Not all clones are present; in checked studies, unresolved V genes account for under half, and no reason is known for the remainder. D and trimming come from the DNA, and the V and J calls and clone size come from that table. The table for this sample lists millions of clones; about 92% of them were counted only once. Around 0.14% of the sample goes to the ten largest clones.

Including cysteine and phenylalanine, the CDR3 has 16 amino acids. The entry retains the CDR3 DNA only, 48 bases that are in frame from base 1. From a lookup of the germline V gene, CDR1 and CDR2 are MDHEN and SYDVKM. Germline trimming: 5 bases from V, 2 bases from J; junction bases outside gene matches: 9. Sequencing was performed on naive CD4+ T cells sorted from blood. This sample's cell subset or site label indicates: CD45RA+ positively selected. The chain uses TRBV28 and TRBJ2-1, with 7 bases in between that match TRBD2. This sequence was found in a young man in good health. CDR3 protein: CASSNSGSGTYNEQFF. The nucleotides are TGTGCCAGCAGTAATAGCGGGTCAGGAACCTACAATGAGCAGTTCTTC.